Listed below are T cell receptor beta chains from one sample, sequenced in a study of technical replicates of blood from several donors. TCRdb's copy holds only in-frame clones and misses some; the assay was immunoSEQ multiplex PCR. The profile covers tens of thousands of clones, with around 90% appearing a single time and 0.39% taken by the ten largest. The source material was T cells isolated from PBMCs. These receptors originate from a human donor in good health. The CDR3 runs from the conserved cysteine through the conserved F or W. The order of the fields is V gene, clone size, J gene, D gene, CDR3 DNA, CDR3 protein. D genes are given only for firm matches. Rows give clone size only sometimes, using once, few, many, or a class for an expanded clone.

TRBV2	.	TRBJ2-7	TRBD2	TGTGCCAGCAGTGATTCAGCGGGACTCTTCTACGAGCAGTACTTC	CASSDSAGLFYEQYF
TRBV30	few	TRBJ1-5	.	TGTGCCTGGAGTGTAGGCCCCCGCGGGGGAAGGGGACAGCCCCAGCATTTT	CAWSVGPRGGRGQPQHF
TRBV7-8	.	TRBJ1-1	.	TGTGCCAGCAGCCCCTTCAGGGCGTCTAACACTGAAGCTTTCTTT	CASSPFRASNTEAFF
TRBV27	.	TRBJ1-2	TRBD1	TGTGCCAGCAGTTTAGGGACAGGCTCTTATGGCTACACCTTC	CASSLGTGSYGYTF
TRBV11-2	.	TRBJ2-5	TRBD1	TGTGCCAGCAGCTTAAGGGACAGGGAGCCCCAGTACTTC	CASSLRDREPQYF
TRBV10-3	.	TRBJ1-5	.	TGTGCCATCAGTGAGACTGGAGGTCAGCCCCAGCATTTT	CAISETGGQPQHF
TRBV5-6	.	TRBJ2-5	.	TGTGCCAGCAGCTTTGGGACTGGGGGTGAGACCCAGTACTTC	CASSFGTGGETQYF
TRBV6-5	.	TRBJ1-1	TRBD1	TGTGCCAGCAGTCAAGGGACAGGTGCGAACACTGAAGCTTTCTTT	CASSQGTGANTEAFF
TRBV5-1	.	TRBJ2-4	.	TGCGCCAGCAGCTTGGAGGGCAGGGGCGTTGACATTCAGTACTTC	CASSLEGRGVDIQYF
TRBV27	.	TRBJ1-1	.	TGTGCCAGCAGTTTAAAGGGGGAGAGCGCTTTCTTT	CASSLKGESAFF
TRBV30	.	TRBJ2-1	.	TGTGCCTGGAGTGGGGGAGGACGTTATGAGCAGTTCTTC	CAWSGGGRYEQFF